These 10 T cell receptor beta chains were sequenced from one sample in a study of cytomegalovirus exposure and HLA in healthy donors. 60 Vbeta and 13 Jbeta primers were used in PCR. Repertoires were generated with immunoSEQ multiplex PCR, while TCRdb's copy carries only in-frame clones and drops some. The table lists 100,000 or so clones, roughly 80% of them singletons. Sequences were obtained from PBMCs. The receptors come from a woman aged 40-49 years in good health and CMV-seropositive.

In nucleotides, the CDR3 is TGTGCCAGCAGCGAAGCTCCGGCGGCTGGCTATGGCTACACCTTC. This encodes CASSEAPAAGYGYTF. This sequence joins TRBV9 and TRBJ1-2; D remains unclear. In germline, CDR1 is SGDLS, CDR2 YYNGEE. The CDR3 has 15 amino acids. V shed 3 bases and J shed 4 bases, with 16 bases lying between them.

The V call is TRBV7-9, the J call TRBJ2-5; D is possibly TRBD2 (5 bases). CDR1 is SEHNR and CDR2 is FQNEAQ in the germline V gene (reference sequence). V lost 1 base and J 4 bases, leaving 7 bases between the germline ends. The CDR3 consists of 13 residues. CDR3 amino acids: CASSLDGRETQYF. In nucleotides, the CDR3 is TGTGCCAGCAGCTTAGATGGGAGAGAGACCCAGTACTTC.

The rearrangement links TRBV21-1 to TRBJ2-2; the listed D gene, TRBD1, was not tested against the DNA. TRBV21-1 is flagged as a pseudogene. This CDR3 comprises 20 residues. CDR3 amino acids: CASSKGGTGGSQTNTGELFF. The CDR3 DNA sequence: TGTGCCAGCAGCAAAGGGGGGACAGGGGGCTCCCAGACGAACACCGGGGAGCTGTTTTTT.

V is TRBV5-1 and J is TRBJ2-3; a possible D gene is TRBD1 (5 bases). The CDR3 spans 16 residues. Germline V CDR1 and CDR2: SGHRS, YFSETQ. V was shortened by 0 bases and J by 3 bases, with 14 bases between the two germline ends. This CDR3 reads CASSLGQGYSTDTQYF. The DNA of the CDR3 is TGCGCCAGCAGCTTGGGGCAGGGCTACTCTACAGATACGCAGTATTTT.

V usage is TRBV15 and J usage is TRBJ2-1; 9 positions agree with TRBD2. V dropped 0 bases and J dropped 9; count of bases not matched to a gene: 15. This CDR3 comprises 18 residues. Germline V gene lookup returns CDR1 LNHNV and CDR2 YYDKDF (reference sequence). The CDR3, as DNA: TGTGCCACCAGCAGAGATGGGAGCGGCGGGAGGGCCTCAGTTGAGCAGTTCTTC. Translating it yields CATSRDGSGGRASVEQFF.

This clone was detected only a few times. This sequence joins TRBV2 and TRBJ2-2; possibly TRBD2 for D (6 bases). Germline CDR1 and CDR2: SNHLY and FYNNEI. V was pared by 7 bases and J by 6 bases, with 18 bases between. The CDR3 length is 15 residues. CDR3: CASTRLVGGAGELFF. The CDR3 nucleotides are TGTGCCAGCACCAGACTAGTTGGTGGCGCCGGGGAGCTGTTTTTT.

This chain uses TRBV27 with TRBJ1-1; D is perhaps TRBD1 (6 bases). The CDR3 contains 15 residues. Germline CDR1 MNHEY, CDR2 SMNVEV (reference sequence). Trimming left V 0 bases short and J 0 bases short, with 8 bases between. Written as DNA, the CDR3 is TGTGCCAGCAGTTTATCCGGGACATTGAACACTGAAGCTTTCTTT. Protein: CASSLSGTLNTEAFF.

The chain recombines TRBV2 with TRBJ1-2, with TRBD1 matching over 7 bases. The length of the CDR3 is 15 residues. Germline CDR1 reads SNHLY; CDR2 reads FYNNEI. After removal of 4 bases from V and 4 bases from J, the junction contained 9 bases not matched to a gene. CDR3 loop: CASSGIPGQPYGYTF. The CDR3 region has the DNA TGTGCCAGCAGTGGAATTCCGGGACAGCCCTATGGCTACACCTTC.

The chain carries TRBV11-1 and TRBJ1-1; D is unclear. The CDR3 has 12 residues. Germline values: CDR1 SGHAT, CDR2 FQDESV (reference sequence). Trimming took off 6 bases at V and 11 bases at J, with 16 bases between the two ends. The CDR3 loop reads CASSESGIGAFF. The CDR3 coding sequence is TGTGCCAGCAGTGAATCGGGGATTGGGGCTTTCTTT.

V usage is TRBV4-3 and J usage is TRBJ2-1; D is possibly TRBD2 (5 bases). Trimming took 4 bases from V and 2 from J, leaving 12 bases between them. There are 15 residues in the CDR3. Germline V gene lookup returns CDR1 LGHNA and CDR2 YSLEER. The chain's CDR3 is CASSPDRLTYNEQFF. The CDR3 DNA follows: TGCGCCAGCAGCCCAGACCGACTAACCTACAATGAGCAGTTCTTC.